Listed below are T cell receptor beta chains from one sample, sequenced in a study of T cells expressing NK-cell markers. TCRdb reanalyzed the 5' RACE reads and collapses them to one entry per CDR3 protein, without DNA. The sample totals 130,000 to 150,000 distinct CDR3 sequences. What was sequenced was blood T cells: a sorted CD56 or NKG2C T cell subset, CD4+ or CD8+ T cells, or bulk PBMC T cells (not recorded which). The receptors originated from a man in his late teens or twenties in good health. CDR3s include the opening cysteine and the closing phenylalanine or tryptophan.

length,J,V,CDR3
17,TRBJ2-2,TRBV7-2,CASSPEGRGTHSGELFF
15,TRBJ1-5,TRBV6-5,CASSSDDRVNQPQHF
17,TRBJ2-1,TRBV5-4,CASSSWTGPNPYNEQFF
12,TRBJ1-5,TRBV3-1,CASRDRNQPQHF
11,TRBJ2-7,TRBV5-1,CASSSSYEQYF
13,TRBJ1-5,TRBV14,CASSPGQNQPQHF
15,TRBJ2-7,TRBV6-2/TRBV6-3,CAVQQTSGISYEQYF
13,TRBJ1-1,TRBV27,CASSPQGATEAFF
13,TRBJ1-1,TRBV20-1,CSAAGQLNTEAFF
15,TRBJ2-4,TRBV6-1,CASTGSGGAKNIQYF
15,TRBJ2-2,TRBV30,CAWRSGGGDTGELFF
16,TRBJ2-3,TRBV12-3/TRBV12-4,CASSPGAGGPPDTQYF
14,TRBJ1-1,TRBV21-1,CASSINRRNTEAFF
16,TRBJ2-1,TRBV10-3,CAISPFETSGVTEQFF
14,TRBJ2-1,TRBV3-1,CASSQDYAPGEQFF
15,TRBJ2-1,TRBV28,CASSPGLAAYNEQFF
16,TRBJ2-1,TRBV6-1,CASSNPTSGKYNEQFF
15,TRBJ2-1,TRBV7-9,CASSLAPRTENEQFF
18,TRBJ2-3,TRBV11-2,CASSYRDRGRISTDTQYF
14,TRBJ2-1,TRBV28,CASSLVSVNNEQFF
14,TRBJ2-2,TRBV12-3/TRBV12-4,CASSPRPGAGELFF
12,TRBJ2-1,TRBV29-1,CSVPRTSYEQFF
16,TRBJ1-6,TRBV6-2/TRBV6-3,CASSYSGTGLRSPLHF
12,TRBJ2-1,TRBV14,CASSLHGDEQFF
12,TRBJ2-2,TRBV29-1,CSVRGRGWELFF
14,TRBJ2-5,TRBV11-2,CASSSPWVEETQYF
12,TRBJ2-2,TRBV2,CASSAGTGELFF
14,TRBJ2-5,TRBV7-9,CASGTGQTQETQYF
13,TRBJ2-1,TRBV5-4,CASSLCGGNEQFF
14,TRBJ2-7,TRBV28,CASSLGDRRYEQYF
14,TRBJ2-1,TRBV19,CASLGVPSYNEQFF
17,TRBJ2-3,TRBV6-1,CASSELAGGRVADTQYF
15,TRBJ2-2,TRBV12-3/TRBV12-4,CASTLGGLGTGELFF
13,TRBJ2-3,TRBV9,CASSPYPSDTQYF
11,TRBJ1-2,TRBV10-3,CAISGGPGYTF
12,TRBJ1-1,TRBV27,CASSFGGAEAFF
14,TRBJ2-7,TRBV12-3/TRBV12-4,CASGPSGSRYEQYF
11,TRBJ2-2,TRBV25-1,CASKVGGELFF
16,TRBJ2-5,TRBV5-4,CASSFPRAGRQETQYF
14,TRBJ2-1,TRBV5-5,CASSLGADFDEQFF